The source of this T cell receptor beta chain is a study of monozygotic twins with inflammatory bowel disease. Study-wide points: IBD patients share fewer clonotypes with other people than healthy twins do, especially with disease activity. With inverse Simpson as the measure, TCRbeta diversity was lower in IBD patients than in healthy co-twins. Between concordant and discordant twins, repertoire similarity failed to differ, a result that limited power may explain.

As to this clonotype: The antigen is undetermined.

Germline CDR1 reads SGHTA; CDR2 reads FQGNSA. CDR3 size: 17 residues. TCRalpha and TCRbeta cDNA went through two nested PCRs of around 15 and 10 cycles. TCRdb re-called the 5' RACE reads, yielding one record per CDR3 amino acid sequence without DNA. This sample contains under 200,000 distinct CDR3 sequences. Specimen: blood. The origin of this receptor is a human donor with ulcerative colitis or Crohn's disease, or a healthy co-twin of an affected twin (not recorded which). The chain carries TRBV7-2 and TRBJ2-2; TCRdb outputs TRBD2, but without DNA this stays unchecked. CDR3 region: CASSPSAAGANTGELFF.